Below are 8 T cell receptor beta chains sequenced from a single sample in a study of post-analysis software for immune sequencing data. Study results and caveats: TRBV5-6, TRBV5-1 and TRBV20-1 belonged to a set of about 5 TRBV segments that were more frequent in patients than controls.

Their cognate antigens are unknown. Unique molecular identifiers were present in the TCR beta cDNA libraries. TCRdb fed the PCR reads into MiXCR, producing one record per CDR3 protein. Of about 570,000 distinct CDR3 sequences in the sample, roughly 34% are singletons; the top ten hold around 5.9%. The sequenced sample was blood. These receptors originate from a girl aged 2-17 years with multiple sclerosis.

The chain is built from TRBV28 and TRBJ2-5, with 7 bases identical to TRBD1. The V gene's germline CDR1 is MDHEN and CDR2 SYDVKM. Unmatched junction bases numbered 15, after V lost 3 bases and J lost 5 bases. This CDR3 comprises 17 residues. This CDR3 reads CASSFWGRQGSRETQYF. The CDR3 nucleotides are TGTGCCAGCAGTTTCTGGGGGCGACAGGGATCCCGTGAGACCCAGTACTTC. Drawing the rest from reference TRBV28 and TRBJ2-5, the complete variable domain is DVKVTQSSRYLVKRTGEKVFLECVQDMDHENMFWYRQDPGLGLRLIYFSYDVKMKEKGDIPEGYSVSREKKERFSLILESASTNQTSMYLCASSFWGRQGSRETQYFGPGTRLLVL.

The chain couples TRBV6-2 or TRBV6-3 to TRBJ2-3, with a weak D call TRBD2 (7 bases). The V gene lost 0 bases and the J gene lost 4 bases, with 14 bases spanning the gap. The CDR3 extends over 16 amino acids. Germline V gene sequence: CDR1 MNHEY, CDR2 SVGEGT. CDR3 DNA sequence: TGTGCCAGCAGTTACTCGTCCCGGGGGGCCTCAGATACGCAGTATTTT. Translating it yields CASSYSSRGASDTQYF.

The chain links TRBV12-5 to TRBJ2-3; TRBD1 aligns across 7 bases. V lost 7 bases and J lost 3; bases outside the gene matches: 10. This CDR3 is built from 15 residues. Per the germline V gene, CDR1 is LGHNT and CDR2 is FRNRAP. The CDR3 bases are TGTGCTAGTGCCGACAGGGAGAGGGGAACAGATACGCAGTATTTT. As protein: CASADRERGTDTQYF.

This clonotype was found a few times. The V and J genes are TRBV10-3 and TRBJ2-6; D unresolved. Germline CDR1 reads ENHRY; CDR2 reads SYGVKD. The CDR3 runs 15 residues. Trimming shortened V by 3 bases and J by 0 bases, and 6 bases separated the two germline ends. CDR3 sequence (DNA): TGTGCCATCAGTGATCAGGACTCTGGGGCCAACGTCCTGACTTTC. Its protein product is CAISDQDSGANVLTF.

This clonotype was observed once. The gene calls are TRBV6-5 and TRBJ2-5; 13 nucleotides agree with TRBD2. This CDR3 contains 14 residues. Germline V CDR1 and CDR2: MNHEY, SVGAGI. The V segment lost 6 bases and the J segment 11 bases; nucleotides outside the gene matches: 9. CDR3 protein: CASRGTSGDNEQYF. CDR3 nucleotide sequence: TGTGCCAGCAGAGGGACTAGCGGGGACAATGAGCAGTACTTC.

The rearrangement uses TRBV20-1 and TRBJ2-1; TRBD2 agrees at 8 bases. Germline V gene sequence: CDR1 DFQATT, CDR2 SNEGSKA (reference sequence). The V segment lost 4 bases and the J segment 3 bases; nucleotides outside the gene matches: 5. The CDR3 loop spans 14 amino acids. This CDR3 reads CSAIPGGLYNEQFF. CDR3 DNA: TGCAGTGCTATCCCGGGGGGGCTCTACAATGAGCAGTTCTTC.

The chain is built from TRBV7-6 and TRBJ2-5, with D tentatively TRBD2 (5 bases). The CDR3 consists of 12 residues. Per germline, CDR1 SGHVS and CDR2 FNYEAQ. The germline V and J ends were trimmed by 3 bases and 5 bases, with 7 bases remaining between them. CDR3 sequence (DNA): TGTGCCAGCAGCTTCGGGGTGGAGACCCAGTACTTC. Translation gives CASSFGVETQYF.

This clonotype has at least ten counts. The genes are TRBV29-1 and TRBJ2-6; TRBD1 might be the D (6 bases). The V end was cut by 6 bases, the J end by 0 bases, with 15 bases between. CDR1 is SQVTM and CDR2 is ANQGSEA in the germline V gene. This CDR3 comprises 16 residues. CDR3 nucleotide sequence: TGCAGCGTGTACCGGGACATCGACTCTGGGGCCAACGTCCTGACTTTC. The encoded protein is CSVYRDIDSGANVLTF.